A selection of T cell receptor beta chains follows, all from one sample in a study of T-cell reconstitution after alpha-beta-depleted transplantation in children. TCRdb independently ran MiXCR on the PCR reads; one entry per CDR3 protein. The profile shows more than 300,000 distinct CDR3 sequences, roughly 15% of them singletons. The sequences come from PBMCs, mostly from graft donor cells, collected 360 days after TCRalphabeta/CD19-depleted stem cell transplant. These TCRs come from a male patient aged 2 to 10 who had a stem cell transplant for acute lymphoblastic leukemia, so the T cells may come from the graft donor. The CDR3 runs from the conserved cysteine through the conserved F or W. The listing skips clone size in some rows; elsewhere it reads once, few, many or a size class.

V gene: TRBV5-1
clone size: few
J gene: TRBJ2-1
CDR3 protein: CASSFTVNLLTYNEQFF

V gene: TRBV20-1
clone size: -
J gene: TRBJ2-7
CDR3 protein: CSATTRDTHYEQYF

V gene: TRBV6-2/TRBV6-3
clone size: -
J gene: TRBJ1-5
CDR3 protein: CASSYVRGNQPQHF

V gene: TRBV20-1
clone size: -
J gene: TRBJ2-2
CDR3 protein: CSALGLPNTGELFF

V gene: TRBV7-2
clone size: -
J gene: TRBJ2-1
CDR3 protein: CASSSSGLRGDEQFF

V gene: TRBV6-2/TRBV6-3
clone size: -
J gene: TRBJ2-7
CDR3 protein: CASTYEGAVHEQYF

V gene: TRBV4-3
clone size: many
J gene: TRBJ2-3
CDR3 protein: CASSSWGAADTQYF

V gene: TRBV28
clone size: -
J gene: TRBJ2-4
CDR3 protein: CASSLAGLATAKNIQYF

V gene: TRBV6-1
clone size: few
J gene: TRBJ1-1
CDR3 protein: CASTRDRSMNTEAFF

V gene: TRBV4-3
clone size: -
J gene: TRBJ2-1
CDR3 protein: CASSHATRGETAFNEQFF

V gene: TRBV15
clone size: -
J gene: TRBJ2-3
CDR3 protein: CATSRGGGTDTQYF

V gene: TRBV6-2/TRBV6-3
clone size: -
J gene: TRBJ2-3
CDR3 protein: CASSWTLTDTQYF

V gene: TRBV4-1
clone size: -
J gene: TRBJ1-4
CDR3 protein: CASNQEGVGSTNEKLFF

V gene: TRBV29-1
clone size: few
J gene: TRBJ2-5
CDR3 protein: CSVKSRGGVGETQYF

V gene: TRBV7-8
clone size: few
J gene: TRBJ2-1
CDR3 protein: CASSFVSRSNEQFF

V gene: TRBV10-3
clone size: many
J gene: TRBJ2-6
CDR3 protein: CAISYSAGANVLTF

V gene: TRBV11-1
clone size: many
J gene: TRBJ2-7
CDR3 protein: CASSLSSSSGRLEGWEQYF

V gene: TRBV7-7
clone size: -
J gene: TRBJ2-1
CDR3 protein: CASSLVAGVDNEQFF

V gene: TRBV4-2
clone size: -
J gene: TRBJ2-1
CDR3 protein: CASSHTPFSGRGDEQFF

V gene: TRBV7-2
clone size: -
J gene: TRBJ1-5
CDR3 protein: CASSLEQGSNQPQHF

V gene: TRBV28
clone size: -
J gene: TRBJ2-7
CDR3 protein: CASSFVPQETLENEQYF

V gene: TRBV7-7
clone size: few
J gene: TRBJ2-5
CDR3 protein: CASSLGAGKTQYF

V gene: TRBV9
clone size: few
J gene: TRBJ2-2
CDR3 protein: CASSPLDRVNTGELFF

V gene: TRBV10-3
clone size: -
J gene: TRBJ2-1
CDR3 protein: CAIRLAAYNEQFF

V gene: TRBV18
clone size: -
J gene: TRBJ2-5
CDR3 protein: CASSPLDRELRETQYF

V gene: TRBV5-1
clone size: -
J gene: TRBJ1-2
CDR3 protein: CASSQREHYGYTF

V gene: TRBV4-1
clone size: few
J gene: TRBJ2-3
CDR3 protein: CASSQEEGGRSADTQYF

V gene: TRBV29-1
clone size: -
J gene: TRBJ2-3
CDR3 protein: CSVGSGSTDTQYF

V gene: TRBV12-3/TRBV12-4
clone size: many
J gene: TRBJ2-5
CDR3 protein: CASSPLPAGGETQYF

V gene: TRBV5-1
clone size: -
J gene: TRBJ2-1
CDR3 protein: CASSLRVDEQFF

V gene: TRBV5-1
clone size: -
J gene: TRBJ2-2
CDR3 protein: CASRASGRIDTGELFF

V gene: TRBV10-2
clone size: few
J gene: TRBJ2-3
CDR3 protein: CASTGGLDTQYF

V gene: TRBV4-2
clone size: -
J gene: TRBJ2-5
CDR3 protein: CASSQDVFRKVRFAETQYF

V gene: TRBV16
clone size: few
J gene: TRBJ2-3
CDR3 protein: CASSLSLATDTQYF

V gene: TRBV2
clone size: -
J gene: TRBJ2-1
CDR3 protein: CACCPRLRIPYNEQFF

V gene: TRBV20-1
clone size: -
J gene: TRBJ1-4
CDR3 protein: CSAAYLRGGEKLFF

V gene: TRBV3-1
clone size: -
J gene: TRBJ2-7
CDR3 protein: CASSQTTTGASSYEQYF

V gene: TRBV9
clone size: once
J gene: TRBJ2-6
CDR3 protein: CASSVHELTGANVLTF

V gene: TRBV9
clone size: few
J gene: TRBJ1-1
CDR3 protein: CASSARDTYTEAFF

V gene: TRBV4-3
clone size: -
J gene: TRBJ2-3
CDR3 protein: CASSQIGTGTTDTQYF

V gene: TRBV7-9
clone size: -
J gene: TRBJ1-1
CDR3 protein: CASSLVPGQGSTEAFF

V gene: TRBV7-9
clone size: -
J gene: TRBJ2-1
CDR3 protein: CASSHRLAVYNEQFF

V gene: TRBV4-1
clone size: -
J gene: TRBJ1-6
CDR3 protein: CASSQKPGQGATSPLHF

V gene: TRBV7-2
clone size: -
J gene: TRBJ2-5
CDR3 protein: CASSLIAGLYQETQYF

V gene: TRBV20-1
clone size: -
J gene: TRBJ2-7
CDR3 protein: CSAGGRLAYEQYF

V gene: TRBV4-1
clone size: many
J gene: TRBJ2-7
CDR3 protein: CASSQRETGAGHYEQYF